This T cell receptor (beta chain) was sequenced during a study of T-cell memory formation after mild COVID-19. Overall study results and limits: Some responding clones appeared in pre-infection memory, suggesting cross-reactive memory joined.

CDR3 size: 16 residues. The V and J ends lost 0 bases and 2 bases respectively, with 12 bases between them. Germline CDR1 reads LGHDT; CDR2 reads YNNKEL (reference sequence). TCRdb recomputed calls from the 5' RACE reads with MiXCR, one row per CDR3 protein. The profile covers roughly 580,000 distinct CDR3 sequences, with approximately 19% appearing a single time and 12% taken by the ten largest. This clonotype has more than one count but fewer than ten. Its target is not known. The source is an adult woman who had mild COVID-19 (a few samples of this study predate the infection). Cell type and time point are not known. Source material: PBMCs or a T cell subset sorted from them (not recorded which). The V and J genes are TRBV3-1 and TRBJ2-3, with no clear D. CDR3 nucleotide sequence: TGTGCCAGCAGCCAAGATCCGGGCGGATTCACAGATACGCAGTATTTT. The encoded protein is CASSQDPGGFTDTQYF.